The rows below give T cell receptor beta chains drawn from one sample of a study of shared clonotypes between healthy human individuals. The table came from immunoSEQ multiplex PCR; TCRdb's copy has only in-frame clones and leaves some out. This table has fewer than 550,000 clones, about 79% appearing once. The sample comprised PBMCs. The receptors originated from a woman between 35 and 50 years old in good health. Some clones in this sample may be carry-over from other donors' samples. The CDR3 runs from the conserved cysteine through the conserved F or W. A D gene is named only where the DNA matches it firmly. For some rows the clone size is stated as once, few or many, or as a class when expanded; others skip it.

>-|TRBV4-3|16|-|TRBJ1-5
CASSQDYVGSNQPQHF
TGCGCCAGCAGCCAAGATTATGTAGGAAGCAATCAGCCCCAGCATTTT
>few|TRBV4-1|15|-|TRBJ2-3
CASSQGTLNTDTQYF
TGCGCCAGCAGCCAAGGAACGCTAAACACAGATACGCAGTATTTT
>few|TRBV11-2|19|TRBD1|TRBJ2-6
CASRSIRQGAGTGANVLTF
TGTGCCAGCAGATCTATTCGACAGGGGGCAGGGACTGGGGCCAACGTCCTGACTTTC
>-|TRBV6-5|15|-|TRBJ1-1
CASSYGGQLNTEAFF
TGTGCCAGCAGTTACGGCGGACAGCTGAACACTGAAGCTTTCTTT
>-|TRBV7-2|15|-|TRBJ2-7
CASSSQTATSYEQYF
TGTGCCAGCAGTAGTCAGACAGCAACCTCCTACGAGCAGTACTTC
>once|TRBV5-1|13|-|TRBJ2-7
CASSRSFSYEQYF
TGCGCCAGCAGCCGAAGTTTCTCCTACGAGCAGTACTTC
>-|TRBV9|15|TRBD2|TRBJ2-5
CASSPYSGSAETQYF
TGTGCCAGCAGTCCCTATAGCGGGAGCGCAGAGACCCAGTACTTC
>-|TRBV18|14|TRBD1|TRBJ1-2
CASSPPTGDYGYTF
TGTGCCAGCTCACCACCGACAGGGGACTATGGCTACACCTTC
>-|TRBV15|12|-|TRBJ1-5
CATSRTYQPQHF
TGTGCCACCAGCAGGACCTATCAGCCCCAGCATTTT
>-|TRBV9|16|TRBD2|TRBJ2-7
CASSVGTAGGTYEQYF
TGTGCCAGCAGCGTAGGGACGGCGGGAGGAACCTACGAGCAGTACTTC
>-|TRBV9|14|-|TRBJ1-1
CASSPSGVNTEAFF
TGTGCCAGCAGCCCCTCTGGGGTGAACACTGAAGCTTTCTTT
>-|TRBV19|17|-|TRBJ1-3
CASSIAGGVGSGNTIYF
TGTGCCAGTAGTATAGCCGGTGGGGTCGGCTCTGGAAACACCATATATTTT
>-|TRBV27|15|TRBD2|TRBJ2-5
CASSSSSGRRETQYF
TGTGCCAGCAGTTCAAGTAGCGGGAGAAGAGAGACCCAGTACTTC
>-|TRBV27|13|-|TRBJ2-7
CASSLSLPYEQYF
TGTGCCAGCAGCCTTTCCCTTCCCTACGAGCAGTACTTC
>-|TRBV28|13|-|TRBJ1-1
CASSGRVNTEAFF
TGTGCCAGCAGTGGCAGGGTGAACACTGAAGCTTTCTTT
>-|TRBV10-3|13|TRBD2|TRBJ2-1
CAISGSGSNEQFF
TGTGCCATCAGTGGAAGCGGGAGTAATGAGCAGTTCTTC
>-|TRBV6-1|13|TRBD1|TRBJ1-2
CASSLTGPNGYTF
TGTGCCAGCAGCTTGACAGGGCCTAATGGCTACACCTTC
>-|TRBV10-1|15|TRBD1|TRBJ2-5
CASSDYRGRRETQYF
TGCGCCAGCAGTGACTACAGGGGCCGCCGAGAGACCCAGTACTTC
>once|TRBV6-1|15|-|TRBJ2-7
CASSEAGGSRNEQYF
TGTGCCAGCAGTGAAGCAGGAGGGTCCCGGAACGAGCAGTACTTC
>-|TRBV5-1|17|-|TRBJ2-3
CASSQVPGQVGTDTQYF
TGCGCCAGCAGCCAGGTCCCGGGACAAGTCGGCACAGATACGCAGTATTTT
>-|TRBV15|15|-|TRBJ2-5
CATSRDPGPQETQYF
TGTGCCACCAGCAGAGATCCCGGGCCCCAAGAGACCCAGTACTTC
>-|TRBV2|15|TRBD1|TRBJ2-3
CASSEGTGWADTQYF
TGTGCCAGCAGTGAAGGGACAGGATGGGCGGATACGCAGTATTTT
>-|TRBV27|15|TRBD2|TRBJ2-1
CASSLSTSGRGEQFF
TGTGCCAGCAGTTTATCGACTAGCGGGAGGGGTGAGCAGTTCTTC
>-|TRBV28|11|-|TRBJ2-5
CASTTASAQYF
TGTGCCAGCACAACCGCCAGTGCACAGTACTTC
>few|TRBV10-3|13|-|TRBJ2-7
CAISAGLNYEQYF
TGTGCCATCAGTGCCGGACTAAACTACGAGCAGTACTTC
>-|TRBV5-8|13|-|TRBJ2-7
CASTLRGSGEQYF
TGTGCCAGCACCTTGCGGGGTTCCGGCGAGCAGTACTTC
>-|TRBV10-3|16|-|TRBJ2-7
CAISGGDGRSSYEQYF
TGTGCCATCAGTGGAGGGGACGGGAGAAGCTCCTACGAGCAGTACTTC
>-|TRBV2|15|TRBD2|TRBJ2-1
CASSEQGLAGTEQFF
TGTGCCAGCAGTGAACAGGGACTAGCCGGGACTGAGCAGTTCTTC
>-|TRBV5-1|17|TRBD2|TRBJ2-6
CASSSLAGGSGANVLTF
TGCGCCAGCAGCTCCCTAGCGGGAGGCTCTGGGGCCAACGTCCTGACTTTC
>-|TRBV19|18|-|TRBJ2-1
CASSTTEGRTSSYNEQFF
TGTGCCAGTAGTACGACCGAGGGTCGGACGAGCTCCTACAATGAGCAGTTCTTC
>-|TRBV6-1|14|-|TRBJ2-2
CASSVEPDTGELFF
TGTGCCAGCAGTGTGGAACCGGATACCGGGGAGCTGTTTTTT
>many|TRBV5-1|14|TRBD1|TRBJ2-7
CASSSGQGSYEQYF
TGCGCCAGCAGCTCGGGACAGGGGTCCTACGAGCAGTACTTC
>-|TRBV6-6|15|TRBD1|TRBJ2-7
CASSLGTAVSYEQYF
TGTGCCAGCAGCCTAGGGACAGCCGTTTCCTACGAGCAGTACTTC
>-|TRBV6-1|16|TRBD2|TRBJ2-3
CASSAGTSGFTDTQYF
TGTGCCAGCAGTGCCGGGACTAGCGGATTCACAGATACGCAGTATTTT
>-|TRBV7-8|17|-|TRBJ2-4
CASSLGWVKLAKNIQYF
TGTGCCAGCAGCTTAGGTTGGGTGAAACTAGCCAAAAACATTCAGTACTTC
>-|TRBV28|15|-|TRBJ2-1
CASSFYKNYYNEQFF
TGTGCCAGCAGTTTCTACAAGAACTATTACAATGAGCAGTTCTTC
>-|TRBV27|13|TRBD1|TRBJ1-2
CASGQGFDTGYTF
TGTGCCAGCGGACAGGGTTTTGATACTGGCTACACCTTC
>-|TRBV4-2|15|-|TRBJ2-1
CASSQVRELDNEQFF
TGTGCCAGCAGCCAGGTTCGGGAACTCGACAATGAGCAGTTCTTC
>few|TRBV5-1|14|TRBD1|TRBJ2-3
CASRQGAGTDTQYF
TGCGCCAGCAGACAGGGGGCGGGCACAGATACGCAGTATTTT
>-|TRBV7-9|12|-|TRBJ2-1
CASSLEDLGQFF
TGTGCCAGCAGCTTAGAAGATCTTGGGCAGTTCTTC
>-|TRBV21-1|14|-|TRBJ2-2
CASSTQGSGGELFF
TGTGCCAGCAGCACCCAAGGTTCCGGTGGGGAGCTGTTTTTT